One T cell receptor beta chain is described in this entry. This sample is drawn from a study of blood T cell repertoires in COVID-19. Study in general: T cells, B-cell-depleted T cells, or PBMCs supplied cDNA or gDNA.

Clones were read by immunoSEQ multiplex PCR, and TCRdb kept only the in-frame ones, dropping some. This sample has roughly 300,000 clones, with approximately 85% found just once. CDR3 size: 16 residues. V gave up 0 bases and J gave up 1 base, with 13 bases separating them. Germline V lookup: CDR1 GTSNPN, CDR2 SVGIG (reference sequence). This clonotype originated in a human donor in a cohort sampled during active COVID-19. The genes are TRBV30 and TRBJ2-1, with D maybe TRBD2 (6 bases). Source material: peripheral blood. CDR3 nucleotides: TGTGCCTGGAGTGTTGGTTGGGACTCTTCCTACAATGAGCAGTTCTTC. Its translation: CAWSVGWDSSYNEQFF.